The 7 T cell receptor beta chains listed next were all sequenced from one sample in a study of T cells in Graves' hyperthyroidism and ophthalmopathy. It was RNA transcripts that yielded the amplified TCR beta CDR3 regions. First-round RT-PCR with HTBI primers amplified the TCR CDR3 region. Via MiXCR, TCRdb re-called the multiplex PCR reads, giving one row per CDR3 protein. This sample has around 620,000 distinct CDR3 sequences, with around 15% found just once. Sequencing used blood. These receptors all come from a woman younger than 45 with Graves' hyperthyroidism.

V gene TRBV4-2 combines with J gene TRBJ1-1; D gene ambiguous. V lost 2 bases, J lost 1 base, and 8 bases lay in between. The CDR3 spans 14 residues. In germline, CDR1 is LGHNA, CDR2 YNFKEQ. Here the CDR3 reads CASSQWGSNTEAFF. For the CDR3, the DNA is TGTGCCAGCAGCCAATGGGGATCGAACACTGAAGCTTTCTTT.

This clonotype came up a few times. The CDR3 region is CAISAGEIAKNIQYF. In nucleotides, the CDR3 is TGTGCCATCAGTGCGGGCGAAATAGCCAAAAACATTCAGTACTTC. The chain uses TRBV10-3 and TRBJ2-4; no clear D gene. Germline CDR1 and CDR2: ENHRY and SYGVKD. Trimming took off 4 bases at V and 0 bases at J, with 10 bases between the two ends. CDR3 size: 15 residues.

V gene TRBV19 combines with J gene TRBJ1-3; perhaps TRBD1 as D (6 bases). The V gene's germline CDR1 is LNHDA and CDR2 SQIVND (reference sequence). Trimming removed 10 bases from V and 3 bases from J, with 19 bases in between. CDR3 length equals 15 residues. This CDR3 is CATSRNRDNGNTIYF. CDR3 DNA: TGTGCCACCAGTAGAAACCGGGACAATGGAAACACCATATATTTT.

In this sample, this clonotype turned up a few times. This chain joins TRBV7-8 and TRBJ1-5; D uncertain. This CDR3 contains 16 residues. Germline V gene data show CDR1 as SGHVS and CDR2 as FQNEAQ. The V gene lost 2 bases and the J gene lost 0 bases, with 11 bases spanning the gap. CDR3 protein: CASSLHRSLSNQPQHF. DNA for the CDR3: TGTGCCAGCAGCTTACACAGATCCCTTAGCAATCAGCCCCAGCATTTT.

The V call is TRBV7-9, the J call TRBJ2-7; 10 nucleotides agree with TRBD2. V was pared by 6 bases and J by 7 bases, with 6 bases of the junction left unmatched. Per germline, CDR1 SEHNR and CDR2 FQNEAQ (reference sequence). CDR3 length: 13 amino acids. The CDR3 sequence is CASRPGLAVEQYF. The CDR3 nucleotides read TGTGCCAGCAGACCCGGACTAGCGGTAGAGCAGTACTTC.

J is TRBJ2-7 and V is TRBV3-1; D not resolved. This CDR3 has 13 residues. CDR1 and CDR2 (germline): LGHDT, YNNKEL (reference sequence). Trimming pared 4 bases from V and 6 bases from J, leaving 13 bases between. CDR3: CASSRVDLGEQYF. CDR3 in DNA: TGTGCCAGCAGCCGCGTAGATTTGGGCGAGCAGTACTTC.

This clonotype was counted only a few times. The rearrangement links TRBV7-9 to TRBJ1-2, with no clear D. This CDR3 has 14 amino acids. CDR1 is SEHNR, CDR2 FQNEAQ, per germline (reference sequence). V lost 0 bases, J lost 2 bases, and 7 bases lay in between. The CDR3 sequence: CASSLAGPNYGYTF. Written as DNA, the CDR3 is TGTGCCAGCAGCTTAGCAGGGCCGAACTATGGCTACACCTTC.